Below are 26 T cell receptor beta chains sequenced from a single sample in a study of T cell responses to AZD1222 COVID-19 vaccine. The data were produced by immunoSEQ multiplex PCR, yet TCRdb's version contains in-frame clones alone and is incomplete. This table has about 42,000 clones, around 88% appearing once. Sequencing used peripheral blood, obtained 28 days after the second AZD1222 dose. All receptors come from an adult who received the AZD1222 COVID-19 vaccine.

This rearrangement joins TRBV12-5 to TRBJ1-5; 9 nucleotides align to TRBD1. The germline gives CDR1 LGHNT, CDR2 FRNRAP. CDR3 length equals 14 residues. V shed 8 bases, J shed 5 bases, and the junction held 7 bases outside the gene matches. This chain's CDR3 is CASSTGGDHQPQHF. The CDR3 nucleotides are TGTGCTAGTTCGACAGGGGGGGATCATCAGCCCCAGCATTTT.

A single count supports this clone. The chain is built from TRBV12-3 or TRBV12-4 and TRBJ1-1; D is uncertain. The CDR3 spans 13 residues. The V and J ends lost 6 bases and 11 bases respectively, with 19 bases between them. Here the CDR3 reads CASRPPGVNEAFF. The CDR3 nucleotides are TGTGCCAGCAGGCCACCGGGAGTCAATGAGGCTTTCTTT.

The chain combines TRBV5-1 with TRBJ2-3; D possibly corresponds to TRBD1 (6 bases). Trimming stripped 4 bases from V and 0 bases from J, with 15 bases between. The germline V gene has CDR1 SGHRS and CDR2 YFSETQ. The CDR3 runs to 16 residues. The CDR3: CASSLIRQVSTDTQYF. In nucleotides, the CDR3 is TGCGCCAGCAGCCTGATCCGACAGGTTAGCACAGATACGCAGTATTTT.

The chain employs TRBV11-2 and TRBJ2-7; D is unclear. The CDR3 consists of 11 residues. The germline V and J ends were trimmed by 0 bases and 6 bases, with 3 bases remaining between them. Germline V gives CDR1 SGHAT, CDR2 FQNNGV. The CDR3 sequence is CASSLDAEQYF. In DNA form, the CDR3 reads TGTGCCAGCAGCTTAGACGCCGAGCAGTACTTC.

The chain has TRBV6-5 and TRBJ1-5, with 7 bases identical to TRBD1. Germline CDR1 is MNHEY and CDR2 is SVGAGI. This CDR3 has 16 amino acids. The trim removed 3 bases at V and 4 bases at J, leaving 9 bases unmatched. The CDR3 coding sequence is TGTGCCAGCAGTTATCTAACAGGGGCGGGTAATCAGCCCCAGCATTTT. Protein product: CASSYLTGAGNQPQHF.

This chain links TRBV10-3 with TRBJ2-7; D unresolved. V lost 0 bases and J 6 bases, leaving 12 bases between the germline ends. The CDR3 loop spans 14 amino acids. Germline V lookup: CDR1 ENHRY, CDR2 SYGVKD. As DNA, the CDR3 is TGTGCCATCAGTGAGTCGAATTCTGGGTCCGAGCAGTACTTC. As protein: CAISESNSGSEQYF.

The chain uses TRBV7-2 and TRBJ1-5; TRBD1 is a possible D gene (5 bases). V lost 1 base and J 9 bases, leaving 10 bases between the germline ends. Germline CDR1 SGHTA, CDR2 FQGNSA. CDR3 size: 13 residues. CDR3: CASSLGVGRPQHF. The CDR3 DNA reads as TGTGCCAGCAGCTTAGGCGTGGGGCGGCCCCAGCATTTT.

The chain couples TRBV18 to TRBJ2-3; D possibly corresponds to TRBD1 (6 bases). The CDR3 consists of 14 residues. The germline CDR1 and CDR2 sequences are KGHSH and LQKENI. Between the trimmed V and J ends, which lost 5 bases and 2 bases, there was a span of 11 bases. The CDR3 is CASSMDSPTDTQYF. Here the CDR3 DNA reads TGTGCCAGCTCAATGGACAGCCCCACAGATACGCAGTATTTT.

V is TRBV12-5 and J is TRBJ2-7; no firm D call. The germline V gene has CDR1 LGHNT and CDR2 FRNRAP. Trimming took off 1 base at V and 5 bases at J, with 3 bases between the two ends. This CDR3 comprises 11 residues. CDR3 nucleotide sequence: TGTGCTAGTGGTTTGGACCACGAGCAGTACTTC. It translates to CASGLDHEQYF.

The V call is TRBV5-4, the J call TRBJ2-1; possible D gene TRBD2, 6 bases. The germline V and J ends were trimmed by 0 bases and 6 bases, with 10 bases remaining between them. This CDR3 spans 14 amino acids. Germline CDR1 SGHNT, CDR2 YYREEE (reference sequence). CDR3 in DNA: TGTGCCAGCAGCTTGGCGGGAGATAGCAATGAGCAGTTCTTC. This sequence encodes CASSLAGDSNEQFF.

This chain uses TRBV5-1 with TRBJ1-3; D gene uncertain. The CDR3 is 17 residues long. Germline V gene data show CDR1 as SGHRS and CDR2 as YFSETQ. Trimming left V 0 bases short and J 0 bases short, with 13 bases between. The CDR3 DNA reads TGCGCCAGCAGCTTGGAGACACAATCCCTCTCTGGAAACACCATATATTTT. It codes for CASSLETQSLSGNTIYF.

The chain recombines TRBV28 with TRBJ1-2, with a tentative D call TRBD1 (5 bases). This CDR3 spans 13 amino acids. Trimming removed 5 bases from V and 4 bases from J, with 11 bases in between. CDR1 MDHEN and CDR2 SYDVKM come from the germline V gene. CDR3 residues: CASSPPDTYGYTF. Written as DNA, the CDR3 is TGTGCCAGCAGTCCCCCGGACACCTATGGCTACACCTTC.

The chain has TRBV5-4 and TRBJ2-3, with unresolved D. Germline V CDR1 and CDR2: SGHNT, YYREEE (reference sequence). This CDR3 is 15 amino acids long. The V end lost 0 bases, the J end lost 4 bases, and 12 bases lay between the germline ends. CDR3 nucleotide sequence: TGTGCCAGCAGCTTGGAGGCAGTTGTGTCAGATACGCAGTATTTT. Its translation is CASSLEAVVSDTQYF.

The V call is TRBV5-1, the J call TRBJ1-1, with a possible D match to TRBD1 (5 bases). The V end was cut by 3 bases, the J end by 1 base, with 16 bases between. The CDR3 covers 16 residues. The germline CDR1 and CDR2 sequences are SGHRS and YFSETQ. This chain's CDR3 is CASSSGVNSPNTEAFF. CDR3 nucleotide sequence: TGCGCCAGCAGCTCGGGGGTCAATTCACCGAACACTGAAGCTTTCTTT.

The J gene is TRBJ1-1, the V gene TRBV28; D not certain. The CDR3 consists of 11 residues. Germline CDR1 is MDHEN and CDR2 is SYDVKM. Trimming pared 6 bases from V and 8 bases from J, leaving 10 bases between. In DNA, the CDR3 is TGTGCCAGCAGCCCCTCTCTCGAAGCTTTCTTT. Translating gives CASSPSLEAFF.

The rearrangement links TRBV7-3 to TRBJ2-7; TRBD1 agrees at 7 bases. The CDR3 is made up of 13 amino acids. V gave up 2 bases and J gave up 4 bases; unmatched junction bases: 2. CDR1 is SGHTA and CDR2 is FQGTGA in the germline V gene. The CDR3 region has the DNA TGTGCCAGCAGCTTAGGGACAGAGTACGAGCAGTACTTC. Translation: CASSLGTEYEQYF.

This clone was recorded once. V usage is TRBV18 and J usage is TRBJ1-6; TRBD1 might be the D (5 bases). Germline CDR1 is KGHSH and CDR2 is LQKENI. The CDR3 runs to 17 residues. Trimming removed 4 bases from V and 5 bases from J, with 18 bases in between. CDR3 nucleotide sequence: TGTGCCAGCTCACAAAATCCTCCGGGGGGTGATAATTCACCCCTCCACTTT. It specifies CASSQNPPGGDNSPLHF. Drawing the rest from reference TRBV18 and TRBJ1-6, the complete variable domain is NAGVMQNPRHLVRRRGQEARLRCSPMKGHSHVYWYRQLPEEGLKFMVYLQKENIIDESGMPKERFSAEFPKEGPSILRIQQVVRGDSAAYFCASSQNPPGGDNSPLHFGNGTRLTVT.

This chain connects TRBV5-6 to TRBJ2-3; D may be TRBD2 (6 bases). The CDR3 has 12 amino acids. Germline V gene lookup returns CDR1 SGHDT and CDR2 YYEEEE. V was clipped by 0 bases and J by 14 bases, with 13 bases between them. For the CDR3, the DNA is TGTGCCAGCAGCTTGGAAGGTGCGGGACGGTATTTT. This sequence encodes CASSLEGAGRYF. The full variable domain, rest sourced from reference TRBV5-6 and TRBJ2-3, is DAGVTQSPTHLIKTRGQQVTLRCSPKSGHDTVSWYQQALGQGPQFIFQYYEEEERQRGNFPDRFSGHQFPNYSSELNVNALLLGDSALYLCASSLEGAGRYFGPGTRLTVL.

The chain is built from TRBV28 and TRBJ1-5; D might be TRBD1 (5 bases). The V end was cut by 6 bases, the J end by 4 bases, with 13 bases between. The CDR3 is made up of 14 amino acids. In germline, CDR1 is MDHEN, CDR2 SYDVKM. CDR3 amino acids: CASRPPRGNQPQHF. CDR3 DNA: TGTGCCAGCAGGCCGCCCCGGGGGAATCAGCCCCAGCATTTT.

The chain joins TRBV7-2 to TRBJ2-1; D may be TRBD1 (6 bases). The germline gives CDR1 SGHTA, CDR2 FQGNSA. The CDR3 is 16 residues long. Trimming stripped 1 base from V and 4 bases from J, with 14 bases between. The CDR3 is CASSLVRDTAYNEQFF. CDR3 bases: TGTGCCAGCAGCTTAGTTCGGGACACCGCGTACAATGAGCAGTTCTTC.

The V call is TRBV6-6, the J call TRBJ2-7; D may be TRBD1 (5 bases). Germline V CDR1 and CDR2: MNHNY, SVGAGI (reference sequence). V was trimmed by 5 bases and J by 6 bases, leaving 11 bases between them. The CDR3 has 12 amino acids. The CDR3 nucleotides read TGTGCCAGCAGTCCTGGGGCTTTCGAGCAGTACTTC. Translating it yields CASSPGAFEQYF.

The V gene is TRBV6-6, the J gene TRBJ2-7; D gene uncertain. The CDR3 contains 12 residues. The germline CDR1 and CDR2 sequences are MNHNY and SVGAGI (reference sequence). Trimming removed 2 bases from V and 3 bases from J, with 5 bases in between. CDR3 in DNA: TGTGCCAGCAGTTACGGTGTCTACGAGCAGTACTTC. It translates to CASSYGVYEQYF.

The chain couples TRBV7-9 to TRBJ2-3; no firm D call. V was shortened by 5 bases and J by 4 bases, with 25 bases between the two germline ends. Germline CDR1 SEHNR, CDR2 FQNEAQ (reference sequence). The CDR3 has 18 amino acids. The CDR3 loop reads CASSRGRPDREAADTQYF. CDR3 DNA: TGTGCCAGCAGCCGAGGAAGGCCCGACCGCGAAGCTGCAGATACGCAGTATTTT.

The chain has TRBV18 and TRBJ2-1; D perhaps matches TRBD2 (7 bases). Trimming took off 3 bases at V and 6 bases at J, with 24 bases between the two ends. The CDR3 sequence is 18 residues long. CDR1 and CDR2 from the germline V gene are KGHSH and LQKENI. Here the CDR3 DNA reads TGTGCCAGCTCACCCGCGAGGGGGGGCGGGAGCAGCGTCAATGAGCAGTTCTTC. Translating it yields CASSPARGGGSSVNEQFF.

The CDR3 nucleotides are TGTGCCAGCAGCCAAGGACTGGGAAACACCATATATTTT. Its translation: CASSQGLGNTIYF. The chain joins TRBV14 to TRBJ1-3; D remains unclear. Germline V gives CDR1 SGHDN, CDR2 FVKESK. The CDR3 covers 13 residues. V was cut by 1 base and J by 4 bases, with 5 bases left in between.

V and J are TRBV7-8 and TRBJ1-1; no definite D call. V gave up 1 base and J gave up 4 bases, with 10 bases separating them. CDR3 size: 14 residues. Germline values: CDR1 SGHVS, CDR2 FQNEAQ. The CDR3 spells CASSLEPLSTEAFF. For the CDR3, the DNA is TGTGCCAGCAGCTTAGAACCGCTCAGCACTGAAGCTTTCTTT. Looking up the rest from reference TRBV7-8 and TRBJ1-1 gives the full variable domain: GAGVSQSPRYKVAKRGQDVALRCDPISGHVSLFWYQQALGQGPEFLTYFQNEAQLDKSGLPSDRFFAERPEGSVSTLKIQRTQQEDSAVYLCASSLEPLSTEAFFGQGTRLTVV.